What follows are 10 T cell receptor beta chains derived from one specimen sequenced in a study of blood T cell repertoires in COVID-19. Generated by immunoSEQ multiplex PCR, the TCRdb table keeps only in-frame clones and is missing some. The sample contains around 25,000 clones, 86% of which appear only once. Sequences were obtained from peripheral blood. The receptors were sampled from a woman aged 80 or older with acute or convalescent COVID-19.

This chain uses TRBV4-3 with TRBJ1-6; TRBD1 might be the D (6 bases). Trimming removed 0 bases from V and 6 bases from J, with 9 bases in between. The CDR3 is 15 residues long. Germline assignment: CDR1 LGHNA and CDR2 YSLEER. In nucleotides, the CDR3 is TGCGCCAGCAGCCAAGATGCACAGGGTAATTCACCCCTCCACTTT. Its translation: CASSQDAQGNSPLHF.

This clone has just one count. The chain uses TRBV19 and TRBJ2-2, with 10 bases aligning to TRBD2. Germline CDR1 is LNHDA and CDR2 is SQIVND (reference sequence). CDR3 size: 16 residues. The V gene end was trimmed by 4 bases and the J gene end by 4 bases; junction bases not matched to a gene: 6. The chain's CDR3 is CASSNLAGVGTGELFF. In DNA form, the CDR3 reads TGTGCCAGTAGTAACCTAGCGGGAGTCGGCACCGGGGAGCTGTTTTTT. Supplemented by reference TRBV19 and TRBJ2-2, the full variable domain reads DGGITQSPKYLFRKEGQNVTLSCEQNLNHDAMYWYRQDPGQGLRLIYYSQIVNDFQKGDIAEGYSVSREKKESFPLTVTSAQKNPTAFYLCASSNLAGVGTGELFFGEGSRLTVL.

This sequence joins TRBV3-1 (or the pseudogene TRBV3-2) and TRBJ1-6; tentatively, D is TRBD1 (6 bases). Trimming cost V 1 base and J 15 bases, with 10 bases left between them. The CDR3 loop spans 12 amino acids. The V gene's germline CDR1 is LGHDT and CDR2 YNNKEL (reference sequence). This chain's CDR3 is CASSQANRDLHF. In DNA form, the CDR3 reads TGTGCCAGCAGCCAAGCAAACAGGGACCTCCACTTT.

This clone has a single count. The chain couples TRBV6-5 to TRBJ1-3, with TRBD1 matching over 7 bases. The CDR3 is made up of 14 amino acids. Germline V gene sequence: CDR1 MNHEY, CDR2 SVGAGI. Trimming at V came to 8 bases and at J to 0 bases, leaving 4 bases not matched to a gene. The CDR3 nucleotides are TGTGCCAGCCACAGGGGAAGCTCTGGAAACACCATATATTTT. It specifies CASHRGSSGNTIYF.

Concerning this clone: The final CDR3 position lacks the conserved phenylalanine or tryptophan, pointing to a likely read error. The DNA is omitted, as the CDR3 cannot be located on it reliably, and the CDR3 follows TCRdb's listing. The chain recombines TRBV28 with TRBJ2-4; no DNA check was done on the table's D call, TRBD2. The CDR3 sequence runs 13 residues, both termini included. Germline V gene data show CDR1 as MDHEN and CDR2 as SYDVKM. CDR3 region: CASSPRLAGGPGY.

This rearrangement joins TRBV10-1 to TRBJ2-7, with 7 bases that match TRBD1. Germline trimming cut 11 bases from V and 6 bases from J; bases unmatched to any gene: 16. The germline CDR1 and CDR2 sequences are WNHNN and SYGVQD (reference sequence). The CDR3 runs to 14 residues. The CDR3 region is CAAVLRQGAREQYF. CDR3 nucleotides: TGCGCCGCAGTCCTACGACAGGGAGCTCGCGAGCAGTACTTC.

The CDR3 nucleotides read TGTGCCACCCGGGATCGAACTAGCGGGGACAATGAGCAGTTCTTC. Translating gives CATRDRTSGDNEQFF. The rearrangement uses TRBV6-6 and TRBJ2-1; TRBD2 agrees at 10 bases. The CDR3 contains 15 residues. Germline trimming cut 10 bases from V and 5 bases from J; bases unmatched to any gene: 11. Germline CDR1 MNHNY, CDR2 SVGAGI (reference sequence).

There are a few counts of this clone. V gene TRBV4-1 combines with J gene TRBJ2-2; possibly TRBD1 for D (5 bases). Trimming left V 3 bases short and J 4 bases short, with 12 bases between. CDR3 size: 15 residues. The germline gives CDR1 MGHRA, CDR2 YSYEKL. The DNA for the CDR3 is TGCGCCAGCAGCCACAATACCCAGGGCACCGGGGAGCTGTTTTTT. Its protein product is CASSHNTQGTGELFF.

The CDR3 region has the DNA TGTGCCAGCAGCCCCCGACAGGGACGTAATTCACCCCTCCACTTT. Its translation: CASSPRQGRNSPLHF. The chain is built from TRBV7-8 and TRBJ1-6; TRBD1 aligns across 7 bases. This CDR3 is 15 amino acids long. J was trimmed by 6 bases and V by 5 bases; bases with no gene match: 7. Germline CDR1 SGHVS, CDR2 FQNEAQ.

This chain links TRBV30 with TRBJ2-1; 10 nucleotides agree with TRBD2. CDR1 and CDR2 from the germline V gene are GTSNPN and SVGIG (reference sequence). The CDR3 runs 14 residues. The ends lost 1 base at V and 4 bases at J; junction bases unmatched: 1. The CDR3 reads CAWSASGRYNEQFF. The DNA of the CDR3 is TGTGCCTGGAGTGCTAGCGGGAGATACAATGAGCAGTTCTTC.